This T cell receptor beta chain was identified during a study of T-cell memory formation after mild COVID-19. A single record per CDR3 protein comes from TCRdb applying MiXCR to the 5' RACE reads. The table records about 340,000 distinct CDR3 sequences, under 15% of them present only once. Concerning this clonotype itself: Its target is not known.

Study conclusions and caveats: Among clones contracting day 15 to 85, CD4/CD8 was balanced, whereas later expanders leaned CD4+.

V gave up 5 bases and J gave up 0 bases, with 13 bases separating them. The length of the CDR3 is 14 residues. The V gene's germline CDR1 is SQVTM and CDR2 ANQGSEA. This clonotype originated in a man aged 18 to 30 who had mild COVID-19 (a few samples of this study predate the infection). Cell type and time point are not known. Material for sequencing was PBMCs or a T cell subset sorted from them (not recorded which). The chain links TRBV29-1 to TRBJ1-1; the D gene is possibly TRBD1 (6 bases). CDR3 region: CSVLKYRVNTEAFF. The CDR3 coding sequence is TGCAGCGTTTTAAAATACAGGGTGAACACTGAAGCTTTCTTT.